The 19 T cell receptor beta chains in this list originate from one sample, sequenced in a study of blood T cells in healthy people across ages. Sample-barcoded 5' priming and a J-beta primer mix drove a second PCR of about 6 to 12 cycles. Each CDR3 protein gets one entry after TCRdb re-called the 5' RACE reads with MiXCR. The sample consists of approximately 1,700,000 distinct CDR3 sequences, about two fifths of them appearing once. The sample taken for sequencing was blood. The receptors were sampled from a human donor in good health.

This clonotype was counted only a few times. The CDR3 protein is CSVATPQETQYF. The CDR3 DNA reads TGCAGCGTCGCGACGCCCCAGGAGACCCAGTACTTC. V usage is TRBV29-1 and J usage is TRBJ2-7, with D unresolved. The last part of the DNA fits TRBJ2-5 better; the J call may be wrong. Germline assignment: CDR1 SQVTM and CDR2 ANQGSEA. CDR3 length equals 12 residues.

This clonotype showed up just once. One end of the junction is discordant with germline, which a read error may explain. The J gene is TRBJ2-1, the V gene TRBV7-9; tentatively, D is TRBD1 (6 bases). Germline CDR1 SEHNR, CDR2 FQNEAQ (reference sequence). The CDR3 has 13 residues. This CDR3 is CASSSWTDPSQVF. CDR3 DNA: TGTGCCAGCAGCTCCTGGACAGACCCCTCGCAGGTCTTC.

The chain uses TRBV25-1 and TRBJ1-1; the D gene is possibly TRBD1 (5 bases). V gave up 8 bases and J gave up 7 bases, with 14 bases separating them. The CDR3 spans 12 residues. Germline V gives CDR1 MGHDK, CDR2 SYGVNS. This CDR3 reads CASHQGGNEAFF. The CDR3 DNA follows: TGTGCCAGCCATCAGGGTGGTAATGAAGCTTTCTTT.

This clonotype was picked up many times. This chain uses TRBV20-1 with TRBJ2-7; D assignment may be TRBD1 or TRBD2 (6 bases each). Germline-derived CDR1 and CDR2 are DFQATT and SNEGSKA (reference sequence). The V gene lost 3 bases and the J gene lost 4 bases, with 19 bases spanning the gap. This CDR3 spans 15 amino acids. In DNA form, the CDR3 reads TGCAGTGCTAGTCCCCCGCCCCAGGGGACTTACGAGCAGTACTTC. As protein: CSASPPPQGTYEQYF.

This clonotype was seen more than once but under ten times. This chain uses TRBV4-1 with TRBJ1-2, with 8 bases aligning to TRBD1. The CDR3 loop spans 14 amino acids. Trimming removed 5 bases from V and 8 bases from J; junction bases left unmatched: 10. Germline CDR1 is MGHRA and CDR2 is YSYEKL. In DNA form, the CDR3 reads TGCGCCAGCAGCTTCCCGGGACAGGTGAGGGGCTACACCTTC. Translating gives CASSFPGQVRGYTF.

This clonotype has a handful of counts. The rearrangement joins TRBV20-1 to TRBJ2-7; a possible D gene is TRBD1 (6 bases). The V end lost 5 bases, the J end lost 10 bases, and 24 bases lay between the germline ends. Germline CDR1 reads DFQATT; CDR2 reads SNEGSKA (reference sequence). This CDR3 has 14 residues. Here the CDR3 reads CSADRRQEVNFQYF. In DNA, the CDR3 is TGCAGTGCTGACCGACGACAGGAGGTTAATTTCCAGTACTTC.

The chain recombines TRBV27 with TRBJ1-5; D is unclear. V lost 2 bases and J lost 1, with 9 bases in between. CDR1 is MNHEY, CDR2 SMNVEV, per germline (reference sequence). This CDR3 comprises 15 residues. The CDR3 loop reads CASSLAASSNQPQHF. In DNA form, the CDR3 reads TGTGCCAGCAGTTTAGCAGCCTCAAGCAATCAGCCCCAGCATTTT.

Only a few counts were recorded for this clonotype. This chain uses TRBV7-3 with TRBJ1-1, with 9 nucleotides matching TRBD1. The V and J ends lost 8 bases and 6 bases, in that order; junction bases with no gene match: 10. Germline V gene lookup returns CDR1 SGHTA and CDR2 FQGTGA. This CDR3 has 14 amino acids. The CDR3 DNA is TGTGCCAGCGGCTCACAGGGGGCGCGGTCTGAAGCTTTCTTT. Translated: CASGSQGARSEAFF.

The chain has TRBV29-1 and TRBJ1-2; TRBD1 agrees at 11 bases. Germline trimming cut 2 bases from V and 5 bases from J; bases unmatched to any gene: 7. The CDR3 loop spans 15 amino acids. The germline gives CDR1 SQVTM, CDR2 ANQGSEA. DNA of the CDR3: TGCAGCGTTGAATTCCGGGACAGGGGGTATTATGGCTACACCTTC. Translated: CSVEFRDRGYYGYTF.

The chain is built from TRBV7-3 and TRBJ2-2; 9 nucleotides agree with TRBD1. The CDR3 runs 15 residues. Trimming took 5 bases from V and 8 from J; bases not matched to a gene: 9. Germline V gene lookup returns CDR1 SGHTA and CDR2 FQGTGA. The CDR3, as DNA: TGTGCCAGCAGCCCAACAGGGGGCGGGTCTGGGGAGCTGTTTTTT. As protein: CASSPTGGGSGELFF.

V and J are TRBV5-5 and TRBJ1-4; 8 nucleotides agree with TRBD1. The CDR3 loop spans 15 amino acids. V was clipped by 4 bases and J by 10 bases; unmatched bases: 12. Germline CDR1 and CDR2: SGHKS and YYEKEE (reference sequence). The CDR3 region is CASSQQGESVGKLFF. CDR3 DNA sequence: TGTGCCAGCAGCCAACAGGGGGAGTCGGTGGGAAAACTGTTTTTT.

In nucleotides, the CDR3 is TGCAGCGTCAACAGGGGGGGTGTTTGGGAGCAGTACTTC. Protein sequence: CSVNRGGVWEQYF. The V gene is TRBV29-1, the J gene TRBJ2-5; a weak D match, TRBD1 (8 bases). The V and J ends lost 6 bases and 11 bases respectively, with 22 bases between them. The CDR3 contains 13 residues. Germline V gene sequence: CDR1 SQVTM, CDR2 ANQGSEA.

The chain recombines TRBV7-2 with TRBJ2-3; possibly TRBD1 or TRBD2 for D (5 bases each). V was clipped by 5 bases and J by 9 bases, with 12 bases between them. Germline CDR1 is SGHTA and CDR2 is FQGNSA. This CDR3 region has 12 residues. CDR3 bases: TGTGCCAGCAGCGGGGACGGCGGCACGCAGTATTTT. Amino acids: CASSGDGGTQYF. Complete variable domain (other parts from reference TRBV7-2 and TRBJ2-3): GAGVSQSPSNKVTEKGKDVELRCDPISGHTALYWYRQSLGQGLEFLIYFQGNSAPDKSGLPSDRFSAERTGGSVSTLTIQRTQQEDSAVYLCASSGDGGTQYFGPGTRLTVL.

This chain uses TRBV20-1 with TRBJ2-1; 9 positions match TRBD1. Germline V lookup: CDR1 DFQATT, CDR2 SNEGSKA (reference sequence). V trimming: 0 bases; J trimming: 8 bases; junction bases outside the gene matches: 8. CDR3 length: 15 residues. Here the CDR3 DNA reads TGCAGTGCTAGAGACCCGGGACAGGGCTCGGATGAGCAGTTCTTC. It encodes CSARDPGQGSDEQFF.

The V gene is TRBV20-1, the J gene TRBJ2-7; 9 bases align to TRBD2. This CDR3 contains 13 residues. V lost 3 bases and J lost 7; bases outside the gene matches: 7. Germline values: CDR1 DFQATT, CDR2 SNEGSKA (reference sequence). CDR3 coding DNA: TGCAGTGCTAGGAGTAGCGGGGGTCGGGAGCAGTACTTC. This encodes CSARSSGGREQYF.

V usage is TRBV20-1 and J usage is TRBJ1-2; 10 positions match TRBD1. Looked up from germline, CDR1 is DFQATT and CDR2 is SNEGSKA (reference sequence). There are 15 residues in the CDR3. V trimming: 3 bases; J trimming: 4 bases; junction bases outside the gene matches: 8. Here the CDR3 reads CSARGTGEEGYGYTF. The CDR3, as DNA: TGCAGTGCTAGGGGGACAGGGGAGGAGGGCTATGGCTACACCTTC.

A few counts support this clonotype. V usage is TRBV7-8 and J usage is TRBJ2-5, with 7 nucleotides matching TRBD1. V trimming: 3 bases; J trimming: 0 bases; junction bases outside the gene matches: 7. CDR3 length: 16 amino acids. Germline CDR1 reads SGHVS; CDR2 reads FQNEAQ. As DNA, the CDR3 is TGTGCCAGCAGCTTCCCCGGGACAGAAAACCAAGAGACCCAGTACTTC. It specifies CASSFPGTENQETQYF.

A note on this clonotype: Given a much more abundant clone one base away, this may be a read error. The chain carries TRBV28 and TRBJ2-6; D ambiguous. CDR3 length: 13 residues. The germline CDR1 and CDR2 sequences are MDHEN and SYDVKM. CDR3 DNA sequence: TGTACCAGCAGGAAATCTGGGGCCAACGTCCTGACTTTC. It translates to CTSRKSGANVLTF.

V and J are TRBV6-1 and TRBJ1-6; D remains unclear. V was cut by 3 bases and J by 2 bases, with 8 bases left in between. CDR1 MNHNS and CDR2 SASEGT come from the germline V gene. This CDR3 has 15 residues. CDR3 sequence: CASSDGVAYNSPLHF. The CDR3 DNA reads TGTGCCAGCAGTGATGGGGTCGCCTATAATTCACCCCTCCACTTT.